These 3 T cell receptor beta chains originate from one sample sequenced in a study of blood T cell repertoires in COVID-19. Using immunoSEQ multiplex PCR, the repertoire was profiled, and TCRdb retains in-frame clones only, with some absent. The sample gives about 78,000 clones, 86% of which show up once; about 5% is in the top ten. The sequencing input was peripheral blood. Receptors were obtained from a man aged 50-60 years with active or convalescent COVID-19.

The CDR3 spells CSAIILYGYTF. The CDR3 DNA follows: TGCAGTGCTATTATTTTATATGGCTACACCTTC. This chain links TRBV20-1 with TRBJ1-2, with D unclear. With 4 bases removed from V and 5 bases from J, the gap between germline ends came to 8 bases. Germline CDR1 DFQATT, CDR2 SNEGSKA (reference sequence). The CDR3 has 11 amino acids.

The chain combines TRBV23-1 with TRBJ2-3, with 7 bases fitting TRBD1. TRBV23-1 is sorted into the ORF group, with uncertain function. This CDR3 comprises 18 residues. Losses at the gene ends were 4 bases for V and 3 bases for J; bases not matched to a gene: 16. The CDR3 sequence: CASSPPNRGEGATDTQYF. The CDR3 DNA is TGCGCCAGCAGTCCGCCAAACAGGGGCGAGGGGGCAACAGATACGCAGTATTTT.

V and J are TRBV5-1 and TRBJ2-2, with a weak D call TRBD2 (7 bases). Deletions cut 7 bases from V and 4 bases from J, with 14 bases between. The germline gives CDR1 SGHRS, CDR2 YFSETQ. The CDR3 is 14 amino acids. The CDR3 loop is CASRMGGPTGELFF. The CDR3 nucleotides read TGCGCCAGCCGCATGGGGGGGCCCACCGGGGAGCTGTTTTTT. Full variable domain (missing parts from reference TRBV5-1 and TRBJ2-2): KAGVTQTPRYLIKTRGQQVTLSCSPISGHRSVSWYQQTPGQGLQFLFEYFSETQRNKGNFPGRFSGRQFSNSRSEMNVSTLELGDSALYLCASRMGGPTGELFFGEGSRLTVL.